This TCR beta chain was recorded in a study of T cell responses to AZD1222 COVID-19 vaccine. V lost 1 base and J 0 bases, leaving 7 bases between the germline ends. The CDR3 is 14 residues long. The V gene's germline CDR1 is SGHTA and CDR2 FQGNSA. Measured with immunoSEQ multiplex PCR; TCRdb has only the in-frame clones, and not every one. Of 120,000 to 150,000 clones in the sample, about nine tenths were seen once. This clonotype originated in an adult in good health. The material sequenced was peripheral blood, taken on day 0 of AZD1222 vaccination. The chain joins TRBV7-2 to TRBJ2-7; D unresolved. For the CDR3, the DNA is TGTGCCAGCAGCTTAGGGGCTGGCTCCTACGAGCAGTACTTC. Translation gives CASSLGAGSYEQYF.